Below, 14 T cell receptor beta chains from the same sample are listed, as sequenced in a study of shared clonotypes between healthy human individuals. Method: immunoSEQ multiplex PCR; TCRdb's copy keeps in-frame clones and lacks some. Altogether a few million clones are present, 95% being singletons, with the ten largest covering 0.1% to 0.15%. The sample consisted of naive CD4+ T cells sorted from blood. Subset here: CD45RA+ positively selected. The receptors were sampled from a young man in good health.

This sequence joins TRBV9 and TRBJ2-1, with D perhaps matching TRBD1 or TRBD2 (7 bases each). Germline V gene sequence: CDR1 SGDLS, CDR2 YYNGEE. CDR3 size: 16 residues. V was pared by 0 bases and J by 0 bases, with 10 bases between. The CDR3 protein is CASSVAGGASYNEQFF. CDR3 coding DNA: TGTGCCAGCAGCGTAGCAGGGGGGGCCTCCTACAATGAGCAGTTCTTC.

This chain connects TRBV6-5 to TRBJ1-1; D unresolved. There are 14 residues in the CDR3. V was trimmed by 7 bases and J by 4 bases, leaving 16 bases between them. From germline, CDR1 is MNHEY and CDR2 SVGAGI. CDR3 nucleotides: TGTGCCAGCAACCCGACTTCCTCAGGCACTGAAGCTTTCTTT. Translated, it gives CASNPTSSGTEAFF.

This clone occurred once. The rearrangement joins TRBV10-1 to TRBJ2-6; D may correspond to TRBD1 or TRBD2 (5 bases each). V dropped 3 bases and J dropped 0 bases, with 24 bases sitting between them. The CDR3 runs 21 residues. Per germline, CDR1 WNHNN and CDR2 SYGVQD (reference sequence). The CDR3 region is CASSDNNPSGTEGSGANVLTF. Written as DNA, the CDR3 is TGCGCCAGCAGTGACAACAATCCTTCCGGGACCGAAGGCTCTGGGGCCAACGTCCTGACTTTC.

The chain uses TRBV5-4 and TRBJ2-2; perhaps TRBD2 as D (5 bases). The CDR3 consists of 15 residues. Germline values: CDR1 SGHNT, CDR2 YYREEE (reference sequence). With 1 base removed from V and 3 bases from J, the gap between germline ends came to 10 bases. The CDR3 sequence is CASSLRGGYTGELFF. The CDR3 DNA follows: TGTGCCAGCAGCTTGCGGGGTGGTTACACCGGGGAGCTGTTTTTT.

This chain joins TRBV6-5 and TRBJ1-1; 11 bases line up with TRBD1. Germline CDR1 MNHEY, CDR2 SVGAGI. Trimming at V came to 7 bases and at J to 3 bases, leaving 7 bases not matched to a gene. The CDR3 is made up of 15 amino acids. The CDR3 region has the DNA TGTGCCAGCAATGTCGGGACAGGGGGGTACACTGAAGCTTTCTTT. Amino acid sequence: CASNVGTGGYTEAFF.

CDR3 in amino acids: CASSISGGWSSYEQYF. The CDR3 DNA reads as TGTGCCAGCAGTATCTCAGGGGGTTGGAGCTCCTACGAGCAGTACTTC. The chain has TRBV27 and TRBJ2-7, with 7 bases aligning to TRBD1. CDR1 and CDR2 from the germline V gene are MNHEY and SMNVEV (reference sequence). The length of the CDR3 is 16 residues. Trimming removed 5 bases from V and 0 bases from J; junction bases left unmatched: 10.

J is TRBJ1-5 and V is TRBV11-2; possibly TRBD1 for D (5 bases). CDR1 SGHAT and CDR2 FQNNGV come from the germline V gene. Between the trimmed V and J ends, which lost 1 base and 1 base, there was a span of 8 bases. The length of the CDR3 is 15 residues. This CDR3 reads CASSLAAGSNQPQHF. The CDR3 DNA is TGTGCCAGCAGCTTAGCGGCAGGGAGCAATCAGCCCCAGCATTTT.

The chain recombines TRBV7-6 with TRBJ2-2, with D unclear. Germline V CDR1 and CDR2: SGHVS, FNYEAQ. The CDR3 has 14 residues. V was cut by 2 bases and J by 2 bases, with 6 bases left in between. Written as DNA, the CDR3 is TGTGCCAGCAGCTTATTGAGTAACACCGGGGAGCTGTTTTTT. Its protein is CASSLLSNTGELFF.

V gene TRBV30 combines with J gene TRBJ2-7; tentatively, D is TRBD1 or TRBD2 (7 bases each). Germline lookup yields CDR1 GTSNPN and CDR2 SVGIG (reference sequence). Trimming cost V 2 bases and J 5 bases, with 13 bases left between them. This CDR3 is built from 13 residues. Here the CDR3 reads CAWSPRGGNEQYF. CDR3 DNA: TGTGCCTGGAGTCCCAGGGGGGGAAACGAGCAGTACTTC.

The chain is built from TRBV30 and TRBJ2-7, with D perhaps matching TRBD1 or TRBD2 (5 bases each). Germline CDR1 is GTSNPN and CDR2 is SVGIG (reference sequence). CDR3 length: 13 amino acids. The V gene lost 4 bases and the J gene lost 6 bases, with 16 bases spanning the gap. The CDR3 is CAWTPGPNTEQYF. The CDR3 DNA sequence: TGTGCCTGGACCCCGGGACCGAATACCGAGCAGTACTTC.

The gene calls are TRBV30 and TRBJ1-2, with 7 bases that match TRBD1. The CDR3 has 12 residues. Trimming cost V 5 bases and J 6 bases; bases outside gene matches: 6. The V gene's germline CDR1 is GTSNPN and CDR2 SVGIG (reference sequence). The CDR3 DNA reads TGTGCCTGGGACAGGGCGTACGATGGCTACACCTTC. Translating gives CAWDRAYDGYTF. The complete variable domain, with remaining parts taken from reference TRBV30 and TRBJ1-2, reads SQTIHQWPATLVQPVGSPLSLECTVEGTSNPNLYWYRQAAGRGLQLLFYSVGIGQISSEVPQNLSASRPQDRQFILSSKKLLLSDSGFYLCAWDRAYDGYTFGSGTRLTVV.

The DNA for the CDR3 is TGTGCCAGCCTGAGAACGGCTAAGGGTCAGCCCCAGCATTTT. It encodes CASLRTAKGQPQHF. The genes are TRBV28 and TRBJ1-5; D is unresolved. Germline CDR1 is MDHEN and CDR2 is SYDVKM. The CDR3 length is 14 residues. Trimming removed 8 bases from V and 6 bases from J, with 17 bases in between.

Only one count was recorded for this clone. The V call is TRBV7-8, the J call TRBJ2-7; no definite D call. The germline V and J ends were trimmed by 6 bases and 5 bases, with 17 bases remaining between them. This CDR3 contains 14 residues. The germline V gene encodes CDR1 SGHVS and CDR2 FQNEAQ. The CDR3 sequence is CASRERWESHEQYF. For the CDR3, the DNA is TGTGCCAGCAGGGAGAGGTGGGAATCCCACGAGCAGTACTTC.

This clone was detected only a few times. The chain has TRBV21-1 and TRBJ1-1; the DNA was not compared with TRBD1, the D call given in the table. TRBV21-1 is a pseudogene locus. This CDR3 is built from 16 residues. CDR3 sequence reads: CARPKGAWAVNTEAFF. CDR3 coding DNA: TGTGCCAGACCGAAGGGGGCCTGGGCCGTGAACACTGAAGCTTTCTTT.